Listed here are 20 T cell receptor beta chains from one sample, sequenced in a study of OX40 agonist ivuxolimab in advanced cancers. Method: immunoSEQ multiplex PCR; TCRdb's copy keeps in-frame clones and lacks some. The sample holds about 99,000 clones; approximately 95% are singletons and the top ten take about 2%. Sequenced material: CD4+ or CD8+ T cells sorted from blood, taken in a trial of the OX40 agonist ivuxolimab. Receptors were obtained from an adult with an advanced solid tumor such as melanoma, head and neck, liver or kidney cancer.

This clone appeared a single time. The gene calls are TRBV7-6 and TRBJ1-4; 9 positions match TRBD1. This CDR3 region has 15 residues. Germline lookup yields CDR1 SGHVS and CDR2 FNYEAQ. After removal of 3 bases from V and 6 bases from J, the junction contained 5 bases not matched to a gene. The CDR3 spells CASSLGTGYDEKLFF. CDR3 in DNA: TGTGCCAGCAGCTTGGGGACAGGGTATGATGAAAAACTGTTTTTT. Filled out from reference TRBV7-6 and TRBJ1-4, the complete variable domain reads GAGVSQSPRYKVTKRGQDVALRCDPISGHVSLYWYRQALGQGPEFLTYFNYEAQQDKSGLPNDRFSAERPEGSISTLTIQRTEQRDSAMYRCASSLGTGYDEKLFFGSGTQLSVL.

This clone was detected once. The J gene is TRBJ1-1, the V gene TRBV11-2, with a tentative D call TRBD1 (6 bases). Germline values: CDR1 SGHAT, CDR2 FQNNGV. Trimming shortened V by 5 bases and J by 1 base, and 14 bases separated the two germline ends. This CDR3 has 15 residues. CDR3 nucleotide sequence: TGTGCCAGCAGCGCCCGGGACATCGAGAACACTGAAGCTTTCTTT. Its translation: CASSARDIENTEAFF. The full variable domain, with the rest looked up from reference TRBV11-2 and TRBJ1-1, is EAGVAQSPRYKIIEKRQSVAFWCNPISGHATLYWYQQILGQGPKLLIQFQNNGVVDDSQLPKDRFSAERLKGVDSTLKIQPAKLEDSAVYLCASSARDIENTEAFFGQGTRLTVV.

V and J are TRBV4-1 and TRBJ2-3, with 10 bases matching TRBD2. J lost 3 bases, V lost 3 bases, and 12 bases had no gene match. In germline, CDR1 is MGHRA, CDR2 YSYEKL. The CDR3 has 18 residues. This chain's CDR3 is CASSHRGSSGRATDTQYF. The DNA for the CDR3 is TGCGCCAGCAGCCACCGCGGTTCAAGCGGGAGGGCTACAGATACGCAGTATTTT.

The gene calls are TRBV6-1 and TRBJ1-2; D unresolved. The ends were cut back, 6 bases at V and 0 bases at J, with 14 bases in the middle. Looked up from germline, CDR1 is MNHNS and CDR2 is SASEGT. The CDR3 contains 15 residues. The CDR3 protein is CASREVASSNYGYTF. The CDR3 DNA sequence: TGTGCCAGCAGGGAGGTAGCCAGCTCTAACTATGGCTACACCTTC.

The chain is built from TRBV2 and TRBJ2-3; 8 bases are shared with TRBD1. CDR1 and CDR2 (germline): SNHLY, FYNNEI. The V segment lost 10 bases and the J segment 2 bases; nucleotides outside the gene matches: 11. The CDR3 is 15 amino acids. Written as DNA, the CDR3 is TGTGCCACCCCTCCGGGACAGGATAACACAGATACGCAGTATTTT. Translation gives CATPPGQDNTDTQYF.

J is TRBJ2-2 and V is TRBV29-1; D is perhaps TRBD1 or TRBD2 (7 bases each). V lost 2 bases to trimming and J lost 7 bases, with 14 bases between them. The CDR3 runs 14 residues. Germline CDR1 and CDR2: SQVTM and ANQGSEA. CDR3 in DNA: TGCAGCGTTGAATCCAGGGGGGGGGTCGGGGAGCTGTTTTTT. This gives the protein CSVESRGGVGELFF.

J is TRBJ2-1 and V is TRBV5-6; D remains unclear. The CDR3 length is 11 residues. V dropped 5 bases and J dropped 9 bases, with 9 bases sitting between them. Per germline, CDR1 SGHDT and CDR2 YYEEEE. The CDR3: CASRVGGEQFF. The CDR3 DNA reads as TGTGCCAGCAGGGTGGGTGGTGAGCAGTTCTTC.

The rearrangement links TRBV4-1 to TRBJ2-7; D is possibly TRBD1 (6 bases). Germline CDR1 is MGHRA and CDR2 is YSYEKL. V lost 0 bases to trimming and J lost 3 bases, with 12 bases between them. There are 15 residues in the CDR3. The CDR3 is CASSQEDRTVYEQYF. CDR3 DNA sequence: TGCGCCAGCAGCCAAGAAGACAGGACAGTCTACGAGCAGTACTTC.

The rearrangement uses TRBV7-6 and TRBJ1-4; D ambiguous. This CDR3 spans 13 amino acids. Germline V lookup: CDR1 SGHVS, CDR2 FNYEAQ. V lost 2 bases, J lost 8 bases, and 9 bases lay in between. This CDR3 is CASSLLQAEKLFF. CDR3 DNA: TGTGCCAGCAGCTTACTCCAGGCCGAAAAACTGTTTTTT.

The chain is built from TRBV6-1 and TRBJ2-1, with TRBD2 as a possible D gene (5 bases). V lost 2 bases and J lost 7, with 6 bases in between. Germline values: CDR1 MNHNS, CDR2 SASEGT. CDR3 length: 12 amino acids. CDR3 DNA: TGTGCCAGCAGTGAAAGGAGGAATGAGCAGTTCTTC. Its protein is CASSERRNEQFF.

V usage is TRBV2 and J usage is TRBJ1-1; no clear D gene. Germline V lookup: CDR1 SNHLY, CDR2 FYNNEI. V was pared by 8 bases and J by 11 bases, with 12 bases between. CDR3 length equals 10 residues. The CDR3 nucleotides are TGTGCCAGCGTGGGGAAGCAGGCTTTCTTT. The encoded protein is CASVGKQAFF.

This sequence joins TRBV5-8 and TRBJ2-3; D ambiguous. The CDR3 is 14 residues long. Germline loops: CDR1 SGHTS, CDR2 YDEGEE. Trimming took off 0 bases at V and 4 bases at J, with 9 bases between the two ends. The CDR3 nucleotides are TGTGCCAGCAGCTTGGTTCCAGGTTCAGATACGCAGTATTTT. This translates into CASSLVPGSDTQYF.

This chain connects TRBV5-1 to TRBJ2-3, with TRBD2 identical over 16 bases. V shed 7 bases and J 1 base; nucleotides not matched to a gene: 6. Germline assignment: CDR1 SGHRS and CDR2 YFSETQ. CDR3 size: 17 residues. DNA of the CDR3: TGCGCCAGCCACCCCGGGACTAGCGGGGGGGGCACAGATACGCAGTATTTT. The encoded protein is CASHPGTSGGGTDTQYF.

This sequence joins TRBV27 and TRBJ1-1, with 7 bases aligning to TRBD1. Germline-derived CDR1 and CDR2 are MNHEY and SMNVEV (reference sequence). The CDR3 loop spans 16 amino acids. V shed 5 bases and J 4 bases; nucleotides not matched to a gene: 13. Written as DNA, the CDR3 is TGTGCCAGCAGTAAAAACAGGGGAAATGAGGGCACTGAAGCTTTCTTT. Protein sequence: CASSKNRGNEGTEAFF.

The chain joins TRBV5-6 to TRBJ2-5; D gene ambiguous. The germline gives CDR1 SGHDT, CDR2 YYEEEE. There are 11 residues in the CDR3. V gave up 4 bases and J gave up 4 bases, with 5 bases separating them. The CDR3 DNA is TGTGCCAGCAGCCGAGGAGAGACCCAGTACTTC. Protein sequence: CASSRGETQYF.

Here the CDR3 DNA reads TGCGCCAGCAGCCCCGGGACAGGGGTCAACACTGAAGCTTTCTTT. Translated: CASSPGTGVNTEAFF. V usage is TRBV4-3 and J usage is TRBJ1-1; 10 bases match TRBD1. The trim removed 4 bases at V and 2 bases at J, leaving 4 bases unmatched. The CDR3 has 15 amino acids. Per the germline V gene, CDR1 is LGHNA and CDR2 is YSLEER.

This sequence joins TRBV14 and TRBJ2-3; D remains ambiguous. V shed 1 base and J shed 2 bases, with 10 bases lying between them. This CDR3 region has 15 residues. From germline, CDR1 is SGHDN and CDR2 FVKESK. The CDR3 loop is CASSQGIGPTDTQYF. DNA of the CDR3: TGTGCCAGCAGCCAAGGTATAGGACCCACAGATACGCAGTATTTT.

J is TRBJ2-1 and V is TRBV7-3; a weak D match, TRBD2 (5 bases). The V gene lost 5 bases and the J gene lost 4 bases, with 12 bases spanning the gap. This CDR3 is built from 14 residues. Per the germline V gene, CDR1 is SGHTA and CDR2 is FQGTGA. CDR3: CASSPSGKYNEQFF. DNA of the CDR3: TGTGCCAGCAGCCCATCCGGGAAATACAATGAGCAGTTCTTC.

This chain uses TRBV15 with TRBJ2-2, with TRBD2 matching 8 bases. CDR1 is LNHNV and CDR2 is YYDKDF in the germline V gene (reference sequence). The CDR3 length is 18 residues. The V segment lost 3 bases and the J segment 6 bases; nucleotides outside the gene matches: 15. This CDR3 reads CATSRGLDFTSFPGELFF. CDR3 in DNA: TGTGCCACCAGCAGGGGACTAGATTTCACTAGCTTCCCCGGGGAGCTGTTTTTT.

The chain joins TRBV19 to TRBJ2-7, with TRBD2 matching over 7 bases. The ends lost 3 bases at V and 0 bases at J; junction bases unmatched: 5. There are 15 residues in the CDR3. The germline CDR1 and CDR2 sequences are LNHDA and SQIVND (reference sequence). The CDR3 is CASSIRREISYEQYF. DNA of the CDR3: TGTGCCAGTAGTATCCGGCGGGAGATCTCCTACGAGCAGTACTTC. The full variable domain, in which reference TRBV19 and TRBJ2-7 provide the parts outside the CDR3, is DGGITQSPKYLFRKEGQNVTLSCEQNLNHDAMYWYRQDPGQGLRLIYYSQIVNDFQKGDIAEGYSVSREKKESFPLTVTSAQKNPTAFYLCASSIRREISYEQYFGPGTRLTVT.